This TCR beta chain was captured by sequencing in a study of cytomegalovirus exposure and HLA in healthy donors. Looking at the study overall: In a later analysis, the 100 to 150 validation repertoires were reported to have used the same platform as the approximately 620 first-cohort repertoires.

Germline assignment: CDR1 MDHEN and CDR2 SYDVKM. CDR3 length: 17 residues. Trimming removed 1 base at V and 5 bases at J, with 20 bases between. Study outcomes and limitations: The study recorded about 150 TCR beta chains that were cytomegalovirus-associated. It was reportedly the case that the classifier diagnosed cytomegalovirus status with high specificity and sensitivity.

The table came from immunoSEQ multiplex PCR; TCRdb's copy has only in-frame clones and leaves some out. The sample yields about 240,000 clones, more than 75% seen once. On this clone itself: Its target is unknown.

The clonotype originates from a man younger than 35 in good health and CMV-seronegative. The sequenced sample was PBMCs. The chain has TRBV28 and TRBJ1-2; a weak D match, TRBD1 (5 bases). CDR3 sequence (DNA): TGTGCCAGCAGTTTATCGGCCGGGGGGGGTGTGACTTATGGCTACACCTTC. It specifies CASSLSAGGGVTYGYTF.